This T cell receptor beta chain was identified during a study of memory CD8 T cells in hepatitis C reinfection. Libraries were prepared by immunoSEQ multiplex PCR; TCRdb keeps only in-frame clonotypes and omits some of them. The sample carries 35,000 to 50,000 clones, approximately 87% recorded once. Stated time point: peak reinfection, 3 to 8 weeks after reinfection detection. The sorted cells went straight to TCR sequencing with no prior in vitro expansion. Total naive CD8 T cells were sorted as viable CD3+ CD8+ CD45RO- cells from a couple of donors. This clone was recorded once. In germline, CDR1 is SGHVS, CDR2 FNYEAQ. This CDR3 region has 14 residues. Trimming cost V 5 bases and J 7 bases, with 15 bases left between them.

This sequence joins TRBV7-6 and TRBJ2-1, with a possible D match to TRBD2 (5 bases). The sample was naive CD8+ T cells sorted from blood. The TCR comes from a man younger than 35 with hepatitis C virus infection. The CDR3 region is CASSPVGVRNEQFF. In DNA, the CDR3 is TGTGCCAGCAGCCCCGTCGGGGTTAGGAATGAGCAGTTCTTC.